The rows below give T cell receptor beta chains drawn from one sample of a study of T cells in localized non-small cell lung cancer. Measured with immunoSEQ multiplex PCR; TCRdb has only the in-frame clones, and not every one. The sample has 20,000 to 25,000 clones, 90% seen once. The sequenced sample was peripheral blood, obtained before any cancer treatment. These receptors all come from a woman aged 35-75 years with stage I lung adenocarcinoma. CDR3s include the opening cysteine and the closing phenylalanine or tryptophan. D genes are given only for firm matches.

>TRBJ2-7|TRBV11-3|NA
CASSSPGRERSYEQYF
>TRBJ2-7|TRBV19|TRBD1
CASSIPETGGEQYF
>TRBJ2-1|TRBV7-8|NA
CASSLVSGSYNEQFF
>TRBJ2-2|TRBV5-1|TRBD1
CASSSGRGQGWTGELFF
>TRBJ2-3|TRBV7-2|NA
CASSLTSYYTDTQYF
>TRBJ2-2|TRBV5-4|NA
CASSLRTASGELFF
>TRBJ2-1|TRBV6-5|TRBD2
CASSINGGGNEQFF
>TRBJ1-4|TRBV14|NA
CASSHAHGGKKLFF
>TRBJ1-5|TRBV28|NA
CASVRGSQPQHF
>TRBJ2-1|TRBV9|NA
CASSSRRGPRNEQFF
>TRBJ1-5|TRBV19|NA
CASSILWQPQHF
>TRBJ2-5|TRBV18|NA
CASSPRGQETQYF
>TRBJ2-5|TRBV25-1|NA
CASSRDGSRETQYF
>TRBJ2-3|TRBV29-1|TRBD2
CSVDSGRGTDTQYF
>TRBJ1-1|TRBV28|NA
CASSLIRGLEAFF
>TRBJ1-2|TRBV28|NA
CASRSTGHGILNYGYTF
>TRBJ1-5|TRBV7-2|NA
CASSSTTGIRPQHF
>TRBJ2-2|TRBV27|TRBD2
CASSRLLAGTGELFF
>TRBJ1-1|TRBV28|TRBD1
CASRRPGTGAANTEAFF
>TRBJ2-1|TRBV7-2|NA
CASSFGQHYNEQFF
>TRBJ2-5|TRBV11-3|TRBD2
CASSARLAGAQETQYF
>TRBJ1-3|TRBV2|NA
CASGGSAGNTIYF
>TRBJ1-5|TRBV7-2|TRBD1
CASSAGGSSQPQHF
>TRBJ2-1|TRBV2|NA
CASSYDNEQFF
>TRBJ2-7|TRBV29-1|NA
CSVAGGVYEQYF
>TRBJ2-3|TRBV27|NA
CASTLTYTTGDTQYF
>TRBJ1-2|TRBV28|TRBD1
CASSPQGAGNYGYTF
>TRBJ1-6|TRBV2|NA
CASSDGGPIVSPLHF
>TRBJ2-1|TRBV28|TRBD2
CASGQGAGVVNEQFF
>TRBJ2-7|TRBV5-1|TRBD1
CASSFPGTGVDEQYF
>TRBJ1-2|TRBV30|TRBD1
CAWRGTGVNNNYGYTF
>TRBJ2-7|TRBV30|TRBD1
CAWSVVRGREQYF
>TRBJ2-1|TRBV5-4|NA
CASSLGVGSLDEQFF
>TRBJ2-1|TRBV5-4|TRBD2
CASTGGLAGANEQFF
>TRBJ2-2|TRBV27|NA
CASRSQGSTGELFF
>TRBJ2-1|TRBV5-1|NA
CASSLMTSHDEQFF
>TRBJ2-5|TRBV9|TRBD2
CASSAGLAGETQYF
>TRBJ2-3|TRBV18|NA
CASSPSQGSTDTQYF
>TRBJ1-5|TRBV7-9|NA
CASSLAGHRDQMMPQHF
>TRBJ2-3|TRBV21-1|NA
CASSKGPTDTQYF
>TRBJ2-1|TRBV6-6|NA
CASRDGAEGSNEQFF
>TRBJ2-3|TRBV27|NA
CASSQGDTDTQYF
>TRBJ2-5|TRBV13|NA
CASSFADNRGTQYF
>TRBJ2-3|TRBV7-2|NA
CASRYRLGTDTQYF
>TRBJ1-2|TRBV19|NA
CASSTDGWGGKGYTF